A selection of T cell receptor beta chains follows, all from one sample in a study of blood T cell repertoires in COVID-19. Assay used: immunoSEQ multiplex PCR; TCRdb lists only in-frame clones, some missing. Among about 150,000 clones listed, roughly 80% were seen once. Input material: peripheral blood. The receptors stem from a man between 60 and 70 years old with acute or convalescent COVID-19. The CDR3 runs from the conserved cysteine through the conserved F or W. A D gene is named only where the DNA matches it firmly. Clone size is given for some rows only: seen once, a few or many times, or a class if the clone is expanded.

cdr3_aa cdr3_nt j_call d_call clone_size v_call
CASSARGDTEAFF TGTGCCAGCTCTGCTCGGGGGGACACTGAAGCTTTCTTT TRBJ1-1 . . TRBV18
CASSQDPGPGYEQYF TGCGCCAGCAGCCAAGATCCCGGGCCGGGGTACGAGCAGTACTTC TRBJ2-7 . . TRBV4-3
CASSQLLTGQNYGYTF TGCGCCAGCAGCCAACTACTGACAGGGCAAAACTATGGCTACACCTTC TRBJ1-2 TRBD1 . TRBV4-1
CASSPGSGANVLTF TGTGCCAGCAGCCCGGGGTCTGGGGCCAACGTCCTGACTTTC TRBJ2-6 . . TRBV7-3
CASSIGLDRAAGYTF TGTGCCAGTAGTATAGGGCTGGACAGGGCGGCTGGCTACACCTTC TRBJ1-2 TRBD1 . TRBV19
CASSQQQGPQNIQYF TGCGCCAGCAGCCAACAACAGGGGCCCCAAAACATTCAGTACTTC TRBJ2-4 TRBD1 . TRBV5-1
CASSSLGVRNTEAFF TGTGCCAGCAGTTCATTGGGCGTAAGGAACACTGAAGCTTTCTTT TRBJ1-1 . once TRBV27
CASSPPSGSYEQYF TGCGCCAGCAGCCCGCCTAGCGGCTCCTACGAGCAGTACTTC TRBJ2-7 TRBD2 . TRBV4-3
CASSESGVGTSPLHF TGCGCCAGCAGTGAGTCAGGGGTCGGAACTTCACCCCTCCACTTT TRBJ1-6 . . TRBV10-2
CASSRNQGTTSGANVLTF TGTGCCAGCTCGCGGAATCAGGGCACAACCTCTGGGGCCAACGTCCTGACTTTC TRBJ2-6 . . TRBV18
CASSYSGIGELFF TGTGCCAGCAGTTATTCCGGGATCGGGGAGCTGTTTTTT TRBJ2-2 . . TRBV6-2/TRBV6-3
CSVLVAGGSLNEQFF TGCAGTGTGCTCGTCGCGGGAGGATCCCTAAATGAGCAGTTCTTC TRBJ2-1 TRBD2 . TRBV29-1
CATSDPTGTVFF TGTGCCACCAGTGATCCAACTGGGACAGTTTTCTTC TRBJ1-2 TRBD1 . TRBV24-1
CASGTLTQYF TGTGCCAGCGGGACTTTGACGCAGTATTTT TRBJ2-3 . . TRBV28
CASSKEADSTDTQYF TGTGCCAGCAGCAAGGAGGCAGACTCTACAGATACGCAGTATTTT TRBJ2-3 . . TRBV5-4
CAISERQGSDEAFF TGTGCCATCAGTGAGAGACAGGGATCGGATGAAGCTTTCTTT TRBJ1-1 TRBD1 . TRBV10-3
CASSLPRAGLNEQYF TGTGCCAGCAGCTTACCTCGGGCAGGGCTAAACGAGCAGTACTTC TRBJ2-7 . . TRBV7-9
CASSVPRREVSYNSPLHF TGTGCCAGCAGTGTACCCCGAAGAGAGGTTTCCTATAATTCACCCCTCCACTTT TRBJ1-6 . . TRBV6-1
CASSPGGRGTGTDTQYF TGTGCCAGCTCGCCCGGGGGGCGAGGGACAGGTACAGATACGCAGTATTTT TRBJ2-3 . once TRBV18
CSATGGGYTF TGCAGTGCTACCGGTGGTGGCTACACCTTC TRBJ1-2 . . TRBV20-1
CASRMRQYSNQPQHF TGTGCCAGCAGAATGCGACAGTATAGCAATCAGCCCCAGCATTTT TRBJ1-5 . . TRBV6-5
CASNHSGTYEQYF TGTGCCAGCAATCATAGCGGGACCTACGAGCAGTACTTC TRBJ2-7 TRBD2 . TRBV6-7
CASSARGVNSPLHF TGTGCCAGCAGTGCCCGGGGGGTTAATTCACCCCTCCACTTT TRBJ1-6 . . TRBV9
CASRPKREYSGNTIYF TGTGCCAGCAGACCAAAGCGCGAATATTCTGGAAACACCATATATTTT TRBJ1-3 . few TRBV7-9
CASSESRGLGNTIYF TGCGCCAGCAGTGAGTCGCGGGGGCTTGGAAACACCATATATTTT TRBJ1-3 . . TRBV10-1
CASSPPFFEGGSGYTF TGTGCCAGCTCACCACCGTTTTTCGAAGGGGGTTCTGGCTACACCTTC TRBJ1-2 . . TRBV18
CAISEPESPIYF TGTGCCATCAGTGAGCCCGAGAGCCCCATATATTTT TRBJ1-3 . . TRBV10-3
CASSQGRVNTEAFF TGTGCCAGCAGCCAAGGCCGGGTGAACACTGAAGCTTTCTTT TRBJ1-1 . . TRBV3-1/TRBV3-2
CASSKEAGGDTQYF TGTGCCAGCAGCAAAGAAGCGGGGGGAGATACGCAGTATTTT TRBJ2-3 . . TRBV21-1
CASSLVVGNTEAFF TGTGCCAGCAGCTTAGTGGTCGGGAACACTGAAGCTTTCTTT TRBJ1-1 . . TRBV7-2
CASSQGGTDTQYF TGTGCCAGCAGTCAGGGGGGCACAGATACGCAGTATTTT TRBJ2-3 TRBD1 . TRBV25-1
CASSRGVLYEQYF TGTGCCAGCTCCCGGGGTGTTCTCTACGAGCAGTACTTC TRBJ2-7 . few TRBV2
CAFSGGRNTEAFF TGTGCCTTTTCAGGGGGCCGGAACACTGAAGCTTTCTTT TRBJ1-1 TRBD1 . TRBV3-1/TRBV3-2
CASSLTGGTTEAFF TGTGCCAGTTCCTTAACAGGGGGCACCACTGAAGCTTTCTTT TRBJ1-1 TRBD1 . TRBV25-1
CASSLYFGERPEAFF TGTGCCAGCAGCTTGTATTTCGGGGAGCGACCTGAAGCTTTCTTT TRBJ1-1 . . TRBV5-6
CASSLRGQGLGYF TGCGCCAGCAGCTTGCGGGGACAGGGCCTGGGGTACTTC TRBJ2-7 TRBD1 . TRBV5-1
CASSLVTGGTEAFF TGTGCCAGCAGCTTAGTAACGGGGGGTACTGAAGCTTTCTTT TRBJ1-1 . . TRBV7-9
CASRGAGEGYTF TGTGCCAGCAGAGGTGCAGGGGAGGGCTACACCTTC TRBJ1-2 . . TRBV6-5
CASSKTTSNTEAFF TGTGCCAGCAGCAAGACGACAAGCAACACTGAAGCTTTCTTT TRBJ1-1 . few TRBV7-9
CASSETGDTQYF TGTGCCAGCAGCGAGACAGGAGATACGCAGTATTTT TRBJ2-3 . . TRBV5-8
CASSRAQGAGSYNSPLHF TGTGCCAGTAGTAGGGCCCAGGGGGCCGGGTCTTATAATTCACCCCTCCACTTT TRBJ1-6 TRBD1 . TRBV19
CASSPASGVSGELFF TGTGCCAGCAGTCCCGCCTCGGGGGTATCCGGGGAGCTGTTTTTT TRBJ2-2 . . TRBV28
CASSITGTGTKNIQYF TGTGCCAGCAGCATTACCGGGACAGGGACCAAAAACATTCAGTACTTC TRBJ2-4 TRBD1 . TRBV6-2/TRBV6-3
CSAGRETQYF TGCAGTGCCGGGAGGGAGACCCAGTACTTC TRBJ2-5 TRBD2 few TRBV20-1
CASSFDRGSGYTF TGTGCCAGCAGCTTTGACAGGGGATCTGGCTACACCTTC TRBJ1-2 TRBD1 . TRBV7-8
CASSPTGGNTEAFF TGTGCCAGCTCACCAACAGGGGGGAACACTGAAGCTTTCTTT TRBJ1-1 TRBD1 . TRBV18
CASSFGAQPYEQYF TGTGCCAGCAGCTTTGGGGCACAGCCCTACGAGCAGTACTTC TRBJ2-7 . . TRBV5-4
CASSSPSGGYFSPLHF TGTGCCAGCAGTTCTCCCAGCGGCGGTTATTTCTCACCCCTCCACTTT TRBJ1-6 . . TRBV28
CASSQALRSSYEQYF TGTGCCAGCAGCCAAGCATTACGGAGCTCCTACGAGCAGTACTTC TRBJ2-7 . . TRBV3-1/TRBV3-2
CASSPSTGNSPLHF TGTGCCAGCTCACCCTCGACAGGGAATTCACCCCTCCACTTT TRBJ1-6 TRBD1 . TRBV18
CASSQEKPPDTQYF TGTGCCAGCAGTCAAGAGAAGCCCCCAGATACGCAGTATTTT TRBJ2-3 . . TRBV4-2
CASSLGSGLSNQPQHF TGTGCCAGCAGCTTAGGGTCTGGGCTGAGCAATCAGCCCCAGCATTTT TRBJ1-5 . . TRBV7-6
CASSLEGAFGNTIYF TGTGCCAGCAGCTTAGAAGGGGCTTTTGGAAACACCATATATTTT TRBJ1-3 . . TRBV7-2
CASSEDRGRPGELFF TGTGCCAGCAGTGAGGACAGGGGGCGCCCCGGGGAGCTGTTTTTT TRBJ2-2 TRBD1 . TRBV6-1